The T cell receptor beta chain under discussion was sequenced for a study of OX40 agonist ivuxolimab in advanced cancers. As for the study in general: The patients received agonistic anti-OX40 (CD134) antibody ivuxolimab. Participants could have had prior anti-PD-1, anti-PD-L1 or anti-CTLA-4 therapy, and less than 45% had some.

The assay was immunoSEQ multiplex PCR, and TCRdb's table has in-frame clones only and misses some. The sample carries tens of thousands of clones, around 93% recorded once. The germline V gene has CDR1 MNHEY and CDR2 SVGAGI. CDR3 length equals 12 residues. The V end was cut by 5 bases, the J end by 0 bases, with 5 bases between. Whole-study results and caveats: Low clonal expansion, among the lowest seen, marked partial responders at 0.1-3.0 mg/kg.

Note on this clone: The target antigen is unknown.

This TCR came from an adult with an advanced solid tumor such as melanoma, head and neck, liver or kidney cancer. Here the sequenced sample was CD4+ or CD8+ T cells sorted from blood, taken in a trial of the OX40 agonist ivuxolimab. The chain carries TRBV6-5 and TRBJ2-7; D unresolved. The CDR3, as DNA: TGTGCCAGCAGTACCAACTCCTACGAGCAGTACTTC. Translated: CASSTNSYEQYF.